This T cell receptor (beta chain) is from a study of T cells in Graves' hyperthyroidism and ophthalmopathy (dated by TCRdb to the late 2010s). Background for the entire study: Peripheral blood was sampled at the time of initial diagnosis, prior to any treatment. To identify distinguishing TCR V-J signatures, a discovery cohort of about a hundred patients was used, comprising fewer than 45 with Graves' ophthalmopathy and 57 with stable Graves' hyperthyroidism. Prospective prediction of ophthalmopathy was tested in an independent validation cohort of 18 to 20 hyperthyroidism patients and 17 patients who later progressed to ophthalmopathy. The 95 to 100 discovery patients were divided at random into training and test sets in a 7:3 ratio. In addition, the study compared T-cell repertoires in thyroid tissue and in blood from a handful of Graves' hyperthyroidism patients. Following sampling, methimazole starting at 30 mg daily was given to hyperthyroidism patients, and high-dose intravenous methylprednisolone was given to ophthalmopathy patients. The paper reports TCR Vbeta CDR3 sequencing of approximately 140 peripheral blood samples: around 45 ophthalmopathy, fewer than 80 hyperthyroidism and approximately 17 progressor patients.

Ophthalmopathy patients had moderately to severely active disease, Clinical Activity Score of at least 3, NOSPECS grade of at least 4, and duration under 3 months. The study excluded patients with uncontrolled infections, other autoimmune diseases, pregnancy or lactation. Diagnoses were established on the basis of clinical symptoms, serum thyroxine and TRAb, thyroid ultrasound, and orbital computed tomography. PBMCs were separated from under 12 ml of fresh peripheral blood using Ficoll-Paque density gradient centrifugation. Total RNA was extracted using Trizol reagent, and RNA quality was assessed on an Agilent 2100 Bioanalyzer. V is pared back by 2 bases and J by 2 bases, with 3 bases lying between the germline termini. Spanning cysteine to phenylalanine, the CDR3 consists of 12 amino acids. Of all the DNA, just the CDR3 is kept, 36 bases in frame from base 1. General conclusions and limits of the study: A model built on a 13 V-J signature distinguished ophthalmopathy from stable hyperthyroidism, reaching about 89% sensitivity and 81.08% specificity in cross-validation and 80%/75% in testing. Most expanded thyroid clonotypes (frequency above 0.001) were also detected in blood, suggesting blood repertoires may reflect thyroid immune responses. No statistical method was used to set the sample size in advance, and investigators knew the group allocation. In validation, the model predicted progression to ophthalmopathy with over 65% sensitivity and approximately 72% specificity, a median of roughly seven months before onset.

TCR beta CDR3 regions were amplified from RNA transcripts. For the first round of RT-PCR on the TCR CDR3, the HTBI primer set was used together with the Qiagen OneStep RT-PCR kit. Libraries were constructed in a second round of multiplex PCR, after which size selection and purification were performed. Sequencing of the libraries was done on an Illumina HiSeq2000 using paired-end 100 bp reads. Regarding the original processing steps: Raw data were processed with SOAPnuke, discarding reads with adapters, uncalled bases, mean Phred below 15, or no exact constant-primer or identifier match. COPE v1.2.5 was used to merge the high-quality paired reads, and each unique nucleotide sequence was defined as a clonotype. MiTCR v1.1 was used to align clonotypes to the IMGT TRBV, TRBD and TRBJ reference segments. The analysis was restricted to V-J combinations with a frequency above 0.0001, which together covered roughly 99% of the repertoires. The TCS score was defined as the ratio of F50 (clonal expansion) to E x V (chaos), calculated using BLOSUM62-based TCRdist between CDR3 peptides within each V-J. Welch's t-statistics and random forest reduced 450 to 600 V-J features to about 13, which were used in a naive Bayes classifier (R e1071). TCRdb reanalyzed the raw reads on its own, using fastp at Q25 for trimming and MiXCR for clone calling, and kept in-frame beta chains. All rows with the same CDR3 protein become a single entry with the most common DNA and genes. These V and J calls are TCRdb output, not the study's own analysis. This sample lists 450,000 to 650,000 distinct CDR3 sequences; approximately 15% were detected once. The top ten clones comprise less than 9% of the sample.

The table lists this clonotype with many counts. There is no known antigen for this receptor. No much larger clone exists at a distance of one base, and base qualities are not known. Sequenced material: blood. This sequence originates from a woman in her late teens or twenties with Graves' ophthalmopathy. In this chain, TRBV12-3 or TRBV12-4 is recombined with TRBJ2-5; there is no confident call for the D gene. In nucleotides, the sequence is TGTGCCAGCAGTTTACAGCAAGAGACCCAGTACTTC. It encodes CASSLQQETQYF.